This T cell receptor (beta chain) was profiled in a study of identical twins. All donors were healthy Caucasians. TCRdb itself ran the 5' RACE reads through MiXCR, one entry per CDR3 protein. The sample consists of some 690,000 distinct CDR3 sequences, around 20% of them appearing once. With 3 bases removed from V and 5 bases from J, the gap between germline ends came to 17 bases. The CDR3 is 15 residues long. This sample also belongs to another study, concerning T cells expressing NK-cell markers. That work contributes: Repertoire data for TCR beta were derived from sorted T cells (CD3+CD56+NKG2C+, CD3+CD56+NKG2C- and CD3+CD56-NKG2C+). With an anti-gamma-delta TCR antibody, sorting in several experiments was kept to alpha-beta TCR T cells. In about six donors, dominant CD3+CD56+NKG2C+ clonotypes ranked among the top 10 CD8+ clonotypes.

Sequenced sample: PBMCs. The chain is built from TRBV12-3 or TRBV12-4 and TRBJ2-7; possible D gene TRBD2, 6 bases. The sequence was obtained from a woman between 18 and 29 years old in good health. CDR3 loop: CASSFAGLINHEQYF. The CDR3 nucleotides are TGTGCCAGCAGTTTTGCGGGACTGATCAATCACGAGCAGTACTTC.